These 30 T cell receptor beta chains share one sample of origin, sequenced in a study of blood T cell repertoires in COVID-19. This table comes from immunoSEQ multiplex PCR, and its TCRdb copy is limited to in-frame clones, with some not included. The sample consists of some 330,000 clones, around 92% of them appearing once. What was sequenced was peripheral blood. All receptors derive from a woman aged 25 to 39 with COVID-19, enrolled during active disease.

CDR3 in amino acids: CASSQTGAHEQYF. CDR3 DNA: TGTGCCAGTAGTCAAACAGGGGCCCACGAGCAGTACTTC. The V call is TRBV19, the J call TRBJ2-7, with TRBD1 identical over 7 bases. Germline V gene sequence: CDR1 LNHDA, CDR2 SQIVND (reference sequence). After removal of 5 bases from V and 5 bases from J, the junction contained 6 bases not matched to a gene. The CDR3 totals 13 residues.

The chain carries TRBV6-4 and TRBJ2-7; the match to TRBD2 covers 10 bases. Trimming removed 4 bases from V and 3 bases from J; junction bases left unmatched: 3. There are 14 residues in the CDR3. Germline loops: CDR1 MRHNA, CDR2 SNTAGT. CDR3 residues: CASSVLAGVYEQYV. CDR3 DNA: TGTGCCAGCAGTGTCCTAGCGGGGGTCTACGAGCAGTACGTC.

The chain carries TRBV7-2 and TRBJ1-2; D is undetermined. Deletions cut 6 bases from V and 2 bases from J, with 19 bases between. Germline V lookup: CDR1 SGHTA, CDR2 FQGNSA. The CDR3 loop spans 16 amino acids. The CDR3 nucleotides read TGTGCCAGCAGTGATCCTGCGAGACACCTCAACTATGGCTACACCTTC. Translating it yields CASSDPARHLNYGYTF.

The genes are TRBV5-4 and TRBJ2-5, with D tentatively TRBD2 (5 bases). The CDR3 is 15 residues long. Germline V gene data show CDR1 as SGHNT and CDR2 as YYREEE (reference sequence). V was trimmed by 5 bases and J by 5 bases, leaving 19 bases between them. The CDR3 protein is CASSVGVRQDETQYF. The CDR3 coding sequence is TGTGCCAGCAGTGTCGGGGTGAGGCAGGATGAGACCCAGTACTTC. Looking up the rest from reference TRBV5-4 and TRBJ2-5 gives the full variable domain: ETGVTQSPTHLIKTRGQQVTLRCSSQSGHNTVSWYQQALGQGPQFIFQYYREEENGRGNFPPRFSGLQFPNYSSELNVNALELDDSALYLCASSVGVRQDETQYFGPGTRLLVL.

The gene calls are TRBV29-1 and TRBJ2-3; no clear D. In germline, CDR1 is SQVTM, CDR2 ANQGSEA. This CDR3 has 11 residues. V was pared by 7 bases and J by 4 bases, with 9 bases between. CDR3: CSARSADTQYF. The CDR3 DNA follows: TGCAGCGCCCGCAGCGCAGATACGCAGTATTTT.

The chain joins TRBV5-1 to TRBJ1-2, with 10 nucleotides matching TRBD1. This CDR3 has 15 residues. CDR1 and CDR2 (germline): SGHRS, YFSETQ. The V segment lost 4 bases and the J segment 6 bases; nucleotides outside the gene matches: 9. The DNA for the CDR3 is TGCGCCAGCAGCATGGGGACAGGGGATAAGCATGGCTACACCTTC. Amino acid sequence: CASSMGTGDKHGYTF.

The rearrangement uses TRBV6-2 or TRBV6-3 and TRBJ2-1, with TRBD2 as a possible D gene (6 bases). The V gene lost 0 bases and the J gene lost 4 bases, with 13 bases spanning the gap. In germline, CDR1 is MNHEY, CDR2 SVGEGT. The CDR3 has 16 amino acids. CDR3 amino acids: CASSYSTRGSYNEQFF. CDR3 nucleotide sequence: TGTGCCAGCAGTTACTCGACCCGGGGGAGTTACAATGAGCAGTTCTTC.

The CDR3 DNA sequence: TGTGCTAGTGGTGGTGGGGAGGGGAACACTGAAGCTTTCTTT. It is translated as CASGGGEGNTEAFF. The V and J genes are TRBV12-5 and TRBJ1-1, with unresolved D. This CDR3 comprises 14 residues. Trimming stripped 5 bases from V and 1 base from J, with 11 bases between. Germline-derived CDR1 and CDR2 are LGHNT and FRNRAP.

The chain is built from TRBV15 and TRBJ1-2, with 8 bases that match TRBD1. The germline V gene has CDR1 LNHNV and CDR2 YYDKDF (reference sequence). The CDR3 extends over 16 amino acids. J gave up 4 bases and V 5 bases, and 12 bases lay outside the gene matches. CDR3 sequence (DNA): TGTGCCACCAGCGCGCAGCCCGGGACAGGACCCTATGGCTACACCTTC. Translation gives CATSAQPGTGPYGYTF.

This chain links TRBV6-6 with TRBJ2-7; 7 positions match TRBD1. Germline loops: CDR1 MNHNY, CDR2 SVGAGI (reference sequence). The ends lost 10 bases at V and 1 base at J; junction bases unmatched: 7. This CDR3 spans 13 amino acids. The CDR3 coding sequence is TGTGCCACGAACCGGGACAGATCCTACGAGCAGTACTTC. Its translation: CATNRDRSYEQYF.

The chain joins TRBV18 to TRBJ1-2, with 7 nucleotides matching TRBD1. Trimming cost V 6 bases and J 4 bases; bases outside gene matches: 14. This CDR3 has 16 residues. In germline, CDR1 is KGHSH, CDR2 LQKENI. The CDR3 loop is CASSRAAKDRSYGYTF. In nucleotides, the CDR3 is TGTGCCAGCTCGCGGGCAGCGAAGGACAGGAGCTATGGCTACACCTTC. Using reference TRBV18 and TRBJ1-2 for the parts outside the CDR3, the full variable domain is NAGVMQNPRHLVRRRGQEARLRCSPMKGHSHVYWYRQLPEEGLKFMVYLQKENIIDESGMPKERFSAEFPKEGPSILRIQQVVRGDSAAYFCASSRAAKDRSYGYTFGSGTRLTVV.

The chain uses TRBV6-4 and TRBJ2-7; TRBD1 is a possible D gene (5 bases). The germline V and J ends were trimmed by 5 bases and 2 bases, with 13 bases remaining between them. This CDR3 is built from 14 residues. The germline gives CDR1 MRHNA, CDR2 SNTAGT. CDR3 residues: CASSPPTVTYEQYV. In DNA, the CDR3 is TGTGCCAGCAGTCCCCCGACAGTTACCTACGAGCAGTACGTC.

The CDR3 DNA follows: TGTGCCAGCACTGTGCAGGGAACTGAAAAACTGTTTTTT. Translation: CASTVQGTEKLFF. The V and J genes are TRBV7-9 and TRBJ1-4; tentative D call: TRBD1 (5 bases). Germline V gene sequence: CDR1 SEHNR, CDR2 FQNEAQ (reference sequence). The CDR3 is made up of 13 amino acids. V gave up 7 bases and J gave up 7 bases, with 13 bases separating them.

The V and J genes are TRBV4-1 and TRBJ2-5; D is unclear. The CDR3 is made up of 13 amino acids. Trimming shortened V by 6 bases and J by 2 bases, and 10 bases separated the two germline ends. The germline CDR1 and CDR2 sequences are MGHRA and YSYEKL. CDR3 protein: CASSPREQETQYF. In nucleotides, the CDR3 is TGCGCCAGCAGTCCTAGAGAACAAGAGACCCAGTACTTC.

The chain recombines TRBV5-1 with TRBJ2-5; D may be TRBD2 (6 bases). Germline V gene data show CDR1 as SGHRS and CDR2 as YFSETQ. The CDR3 covers 14 residues. Trimming pared 4 bases from V and 0 bases from J, leaving 10 bases between. CDR3 loop: CASSRGGNQETQYF. The CDR3 DNA sequence: TGCGCCAGCAGCCGCGGAGGGAACCAAGAGACCCAGTACTTC.

Details on this clone: This sample also contains other DNA sequences that code for the same CDR3. The J gene is TRBJ1-1, the V gene TRBV7-9, with D maybe TRBD1 (5 bases). The CDR3 runs 13 residues. Germline loops: CDR1 SEHNR, CDR2 FQNEAQ (reference sequence). Trimming pared 3 bases from V and 2 bases from J, leaving 7 bases between. The CDR3 protein is CASSLQGNTEAFF. The CDR3, as DNA: TGTGCCAGCAGCTTGCAGGGAAACACTGAAGCTTTCTTT.

This clone was observed a few times. The rearrangement joins TRBV29-1 to TRBJ1-4, with TRBD1 matching 9 bases. Per germline, CDR1 SQVTM and CDR2 ANQGSEA. V lost 5 bases, J lost 7 bases, and 5 bases stayed unmatched. This CDR3 has 13 residues. CDR3 loop: CSVPAGQGEKLFF. The CDR3 bases are TGCAGCGTTCCGGCGGGACAGGGTGAAAAACTGTTTTTT.

CDR3 amino acids: CASSPNTEAFF. In DNA, the CDR3 is TGTGCCAGCAGTCCAAACACTGAAGCTTTCTTT. The chain employs TRBV28 and TRBJ1-1; D gene ambiguous. CDR3 length: 11 amino acids. With 5 bases removed from V and 2 bases from J, the gap between germline ends came to 3 bases. Looked up from germline, CDR1 is MDHEN and CDR2 is SYDVKM. The full variable domain, completed using reference TRBV28 and TRBJ1-1, is DVKVTQSSRYLVKRTGEKVFLECVQDMDHENMFWYRQDPGLGLRLIYFSYDVKMKEKGDIPEGYSVSREKKERFSLILESASTNQTSMYLCASSPNTEAFFGQGTRLTVV.

The chain uses TRBV18 and TRBJ1-5; a weak D match, TRBD1 (5 bases). Germline V lookup: CDR1 KGHSH, CDR2 LQKENI. There are 13 residues in the CDR3. Trimming shortened V by 4 bases and J by 6 bases, and 10 bases separated the two germline ends. The CDR3 sequence: CASSQARGQPQHF. CDR3 sequence (DNA): TGTGCCAGCTCACAAGCAAGGGGTCAGCCCCAGCATTTT.

The chain is built from TRBV7-2 and TRBJ1-1, with no clear D. Trimming pared 5 bases from V and 2 bases from J, leaving 6 bases between. The CDR3 sequence is 12 residues long. Germline assignment: CDR1 SGHTA and CDR2 FQGNSA. CDR3 bases: TGTGCCAGCAGCCTAACTAACACTGAAGCTTTCTTT. It codes for CASSLTNTEAFF.

The chain recombines TRBV5-1 with TRBJ1-4; 9 bases are a match to TRBD1. The V segment lost 1 base and the J segment 2 bases; nucleotides outside the gene matches: 0. Germline loops: CDR1 SGHRS, CDR2 YFSETQ. The CDR3 length is 15 residues. The CDR3 DNA reads TGCGCCAGCAGCTTGACAGGGGGCACTAATGAAAAACTGTTTTTT. This gives the protein CASSLTGGTNEKLFF.

J is TRBJ1-4 and V is TRBV28; 7 nucleotides match TRBD1. Germline trimming cut 6 bases from V and 7 bases from J; bases unmatched to any gene: 11. Germline CDR1 reads MDHEN; CDR2 reads SYDVKM. CDR3 length: 15 amino acids. The CDR3 region is CASRPVTGAGEKLFF. In DNA, the CDR3 is TGTGCCAGCAGGCCTGTTACAGGGGCCGGTGAAAAACTGTTTTTT. The complete variable domain, with remaining parts taken from reference TRBV28 and TRBJ1-4, reads DVKVTQSSRYLVKRTGEKVFLECVQDMDHENMFWYRQDPGLGLRLIYFSYDVKMKEKGDIPEGYSVSREKKERFSLILESASTNQTSMYLCASRPVTGAGEKLFFGSGTQLSVL.

In this sample, this clone turned up once. J is TRBJ1-6 and V is TRBV12-3 or TRBV12-4; 10 nucleotides align to TRBD1. The CDR3 spans 13 residues. V was pared by 4 bases and J by 10 bases, with 1 base of the junction left unmatched. The CDR3 nucleotides read TGTGCCAGCAGTTGGGACAGGGGATCACCCCTCCACTTT. Protein product: CASSWDRGSPLHF.

The rearrangement uses TRBV7-9 and TRBJ1-2, with D possibly matching TRBD1 (5 bases). There are 14 residues in the CDR3. CDR1 is SEHNR and CDR2 is FQNEAQ in the germline V gene (reference sequence). V lost 1 base and J 5 bases, leaving 11 bases between the germline ends. CDR3 bases: TGTGCCAGCAGCTTAGTCGTGGGGGGGTATGGCTACACCTTC. It specifies CASSLVVGGYGYTF.

The CDR3 bases are TGTGCCAGCAGCTCCGGGACAGGGCCCTACGAATCCCTCCACTTT. The encoded protein is CASSSGTGPYESLHF. The V call is TRBV11-3, the J call TRBJ1-6; 9 bases fit TRBD1. CDR3 length: 15 residues. After removal of 4 bases from V and 14 bases from J, the junction contained 12 bases not matched to a gene. Germline loops: CDR1 SGHNT, CDR2 YENEEA. The entire variable domain, with the rest obtained from reference TRBV11-3 and TRBJ1-6, is as follows: EAGVVQSPRYKIIEKKQPVAFWCNPISGHNTLYWYLQNLGQGPELLIRYENEEAVDDSQLPKDRFSAERLKGVDSTLKIQPAELGDSAVYLCASSSGTGPYESLHFGNGTRLTVT.

J is TRBJ2-1 and V is TRBV20-1; a possible D gene is TRBD1 (6 bases). Looked up from germline, CDR1 is DFQATT and CDR2 is SNEGSKA (reference sequence). V lost 6 bases and J 9 bases, leaving 12 bases between the germline ends. The CDR3 consists of 11 residues. CDR3 DNA sequence: TGCAGTGCAAACAGGGCTTTTGAGCAGTTCTTC. Protein: CSANRAFEQFF.

V and J are TRBV5-1 and TRBJ2-1, with a possible D match to TRBD2 (5 bases). Trimming stripped 5 bases from V and 0 bases from J, with 6 bases between. The length of the CDR3 is 13 residues. CDR1 is SGHRS, CDR2 YFSETQ, per germline. The CDR3 protein is CASRGSSYNEQFF. The CDR3 nucleotides are TGCGCCAGCAGGGGGAGCTCCTACAATGAGCAGTTCTTC.

Of note for this clone: Different DNA sequences within this sample yield the same CDR3. The rearrangement uses TRBV30 and TRBJ1-5; D is undetermined. Trimming pared 2 bases from V and 3 bases from J, leaving 8 bases between. Germline V gene data show CDR1 as GTSNPN and CDR2 as SVGIG (reference sequence). This CDR3 is 13 amino acids long. CDR3 sequence reads: CAWSPGPNQPQHF. The DNA of the CDR3 is TGTGCCTGGAGTCCCGGTCCCAATCAGCCCCAGCATTTT.

V and J are TRBV6-5 and TRBJ2-3, with D maybe TRBD2 (5 bases). This CDR3 is 15 amino acids long. The V gene's germline CDR1 is MNHEY and CDR2 SVGAGI. Trimming cost V 2 bases and J 0 bases, with 9 bases left between them. The CDR3 here is CASSYRRASTDTQYF. For the CDR3, the DNA is TGTGCCAGCAGTTACAGGCGGGCCAGCACAGATACGCAGTATTTT.

This chain links TRBV7-9 with TRBJ2-3, with a tentative D call TRBD2 (5 bases). There are 13 residues in the CDR3. From germline, CDR1 is SEHNR and CDR2 FQNEAQ (reference sequence). The V gene lost 5 bases and the J gene lost 10 bases, with 16 bases spanning the gap. The CDR3 sequence is CASSPLSGGSQYF. CDR3 sequence (DNA): TGTGCCAGCAGCCCGCTGTCAGGAGGATCGCAGTATTTT.